This T cell receptor (beta chain) appears in the sequencing data of a study of blood T cell repertoires in COVID-19. Study at large: PBMCs, B-cell-depleted T cells, or T cells provided the cDNA or gDNA that made up the material.

Original data processing: Amplifying reference gene primers gave estimates of nucleated cell counts. Method: immunoSEQ multiplex PCR; TCRdb's copy keeps in-frame clones and lacks some. That table supplies the V and J calls and clone size; D and trimming were determined from the DNA. The sample contains 100,000 to 150,000 clones, approximately 83% of which appear only once. Germline assignment: CDR1 MDHEN and CDR2 SYDVKM. J lost 2 bases, V lost 7 bases, and 7 bases had no gene match. The CDR3 has 15 amino acids. The V gene is TRBV28, the J gene TRBJ2-7; TRBD2 matches 11 bases. Source material: peripheral blood. The source of this sequence is a man in his 60s with acute or convalescent COVID-19. CDR3 protein: CASISGTSGTYEQYF. CDR3 sequence (DNA): TGTGCCAGCATCTCCGGGACTAGCGGAACCTACGAGCAGTACTTC.